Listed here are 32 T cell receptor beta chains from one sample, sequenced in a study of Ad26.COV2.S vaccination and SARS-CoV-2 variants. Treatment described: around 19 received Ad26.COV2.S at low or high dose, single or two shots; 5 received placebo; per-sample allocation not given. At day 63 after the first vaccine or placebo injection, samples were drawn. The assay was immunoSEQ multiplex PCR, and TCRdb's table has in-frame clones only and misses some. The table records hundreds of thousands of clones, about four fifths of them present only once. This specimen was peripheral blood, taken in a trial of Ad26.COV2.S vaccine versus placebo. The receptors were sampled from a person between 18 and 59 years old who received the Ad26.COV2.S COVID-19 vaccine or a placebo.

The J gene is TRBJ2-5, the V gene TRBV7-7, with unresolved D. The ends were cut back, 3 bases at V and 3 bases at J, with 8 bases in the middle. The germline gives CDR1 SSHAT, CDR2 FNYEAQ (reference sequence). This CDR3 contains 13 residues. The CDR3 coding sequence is TGTGCCAGCAGCTTCAGACGGAAAGAGACCCAGTACTTC. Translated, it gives CASSFRRKETQYF.

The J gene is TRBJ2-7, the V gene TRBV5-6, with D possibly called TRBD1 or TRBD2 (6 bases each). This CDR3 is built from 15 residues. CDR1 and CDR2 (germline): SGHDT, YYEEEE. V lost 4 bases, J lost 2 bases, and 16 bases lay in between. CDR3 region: CASSLGWGAAYEQYF. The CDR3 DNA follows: TGTGCCAGCAGCCTGGGGTGGGGGGCCGCCTACGAGCAGTACTTC.

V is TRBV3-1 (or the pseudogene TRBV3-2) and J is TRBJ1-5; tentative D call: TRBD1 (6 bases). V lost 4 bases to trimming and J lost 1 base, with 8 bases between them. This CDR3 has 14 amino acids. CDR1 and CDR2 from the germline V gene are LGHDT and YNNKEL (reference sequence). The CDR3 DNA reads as TGTGCCAGCAGCCTCACAGGGAGCAATCAGCCCCAGCATTTT. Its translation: CASSLTGSNQPQHF.

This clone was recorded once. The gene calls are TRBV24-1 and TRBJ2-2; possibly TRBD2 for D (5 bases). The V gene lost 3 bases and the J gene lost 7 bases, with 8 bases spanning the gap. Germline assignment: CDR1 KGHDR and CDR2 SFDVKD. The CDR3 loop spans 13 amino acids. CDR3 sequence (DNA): TGTGCCACCAGTGATAGCGGCGGCGGGGAGCTGTTTTTT. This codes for CATSDSGGGELFF.

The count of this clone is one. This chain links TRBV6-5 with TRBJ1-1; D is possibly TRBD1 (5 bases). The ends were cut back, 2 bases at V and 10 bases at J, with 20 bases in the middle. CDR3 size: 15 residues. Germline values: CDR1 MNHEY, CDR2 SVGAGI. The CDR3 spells CASSYTGVGQDVAFF. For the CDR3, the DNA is TGTGCCAGCAGTTACACGGGGGTAGGACAAGACGTAGCTTTCTTT.

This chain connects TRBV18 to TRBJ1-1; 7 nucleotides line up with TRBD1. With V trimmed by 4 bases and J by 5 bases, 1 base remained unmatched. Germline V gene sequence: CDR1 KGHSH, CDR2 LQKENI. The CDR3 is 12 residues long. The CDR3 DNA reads TGTGCCAGCTCACAGGACAGGACTGAAGCTTTCTTT. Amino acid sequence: CASSQDRTEAFF.

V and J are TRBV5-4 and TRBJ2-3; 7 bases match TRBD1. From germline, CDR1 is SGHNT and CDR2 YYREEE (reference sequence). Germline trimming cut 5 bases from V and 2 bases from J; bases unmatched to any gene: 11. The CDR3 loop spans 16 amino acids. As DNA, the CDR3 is TGTGCCAGCAGTCCCCCGGGACAGACCGCCACAGATACGCAGTATTTT. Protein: CASSPPGQTATDTQYF.

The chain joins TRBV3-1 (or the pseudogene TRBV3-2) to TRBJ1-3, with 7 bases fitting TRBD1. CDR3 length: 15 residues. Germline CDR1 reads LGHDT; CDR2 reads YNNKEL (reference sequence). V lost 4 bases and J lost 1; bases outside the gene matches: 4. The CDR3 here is CASSRQGFSGNTIYF. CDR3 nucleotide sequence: TGTGCCAGCAGCCGACAGGGTTTTTCTGGAAACACCATATATTTT.

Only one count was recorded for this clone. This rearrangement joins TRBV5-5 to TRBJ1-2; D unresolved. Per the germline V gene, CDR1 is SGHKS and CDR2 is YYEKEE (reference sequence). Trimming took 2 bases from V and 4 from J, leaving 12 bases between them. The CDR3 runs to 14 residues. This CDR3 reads CASSFYLAGYGYTF. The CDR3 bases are TGTGCCAGCAGCTTTTACCTCGCGGGCTATGGCTACACCTTC.

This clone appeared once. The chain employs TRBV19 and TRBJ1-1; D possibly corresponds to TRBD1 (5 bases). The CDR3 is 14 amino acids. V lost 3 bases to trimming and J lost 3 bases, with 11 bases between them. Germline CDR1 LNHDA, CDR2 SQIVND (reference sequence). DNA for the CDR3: TGTGCCAGTAGTATCGCAGGGAGGTACACTGAAGCTTTCTTT. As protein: CASSIAGRYTEAFF.

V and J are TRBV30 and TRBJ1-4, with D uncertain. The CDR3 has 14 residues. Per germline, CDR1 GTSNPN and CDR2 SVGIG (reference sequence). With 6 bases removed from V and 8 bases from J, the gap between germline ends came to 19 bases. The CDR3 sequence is CACVRPPSWEKLFF. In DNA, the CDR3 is TGTGCCTGTGTCCGGCCCCCAAGTTGGGAAAAACTGTTTTTT.

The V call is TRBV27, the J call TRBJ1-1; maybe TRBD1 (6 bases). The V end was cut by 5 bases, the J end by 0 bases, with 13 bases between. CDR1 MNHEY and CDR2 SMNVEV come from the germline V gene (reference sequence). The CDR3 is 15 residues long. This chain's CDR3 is CASSRMDSMNTEAFF. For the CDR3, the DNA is TGTGCCAGCAGTAGGATGGACAGTATGAACACTGAAGCTTTCTTT.

This CDR3 reads CASSLSGGVMETQYF. DNA of the CDR3: TGTGCCAGCAGCCTCAGCGGGGGGGTAATGGAGACCCAGTACTTC. The rearrangement uses TRBV7-2 and TRBJ2-5; 10 nucleotides line up with TRBD2. Germline V gene lookup returns CDR1 SGHTA and CDR2 FQGNSA. Trimming removed 5 bases from V and 5 bases from J; junction bases left unmatched: 8. The CDR3 is 15 amino acids.

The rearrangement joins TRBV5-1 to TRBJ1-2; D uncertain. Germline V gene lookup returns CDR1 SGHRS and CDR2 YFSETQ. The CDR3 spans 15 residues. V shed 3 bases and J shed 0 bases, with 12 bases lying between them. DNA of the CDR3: TGCGCCAGCAGCTCGTTACTAGGTTCTAACTATGGCTACACCTTC. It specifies CASSSLLGSNYGYTF. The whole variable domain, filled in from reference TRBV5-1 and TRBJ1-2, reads KAGVTQTPRYLIKTRGQQVTLSCSPISGHRSVSWYQQTPGQGLQFLFEYFSETQRNKGNFPGRFSGRQFSNSRSEMNVSTLELGDSALYLCASSSLLGSNYGYTFGSGTRLTVV.

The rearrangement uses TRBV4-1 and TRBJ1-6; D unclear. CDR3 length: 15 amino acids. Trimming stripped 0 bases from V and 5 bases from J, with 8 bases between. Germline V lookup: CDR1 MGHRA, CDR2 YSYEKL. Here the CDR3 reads CASSQDKADNSPLHF. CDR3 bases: TGCGCCAGCAGCCAAGATAAAGCGGATAATTCACCCCTCCACTTT.

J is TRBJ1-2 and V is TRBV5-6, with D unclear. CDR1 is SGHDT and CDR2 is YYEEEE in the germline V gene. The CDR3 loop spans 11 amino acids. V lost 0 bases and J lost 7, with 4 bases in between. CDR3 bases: TGTGCCAGCAGCTTGGTGGGTGGCTACACCTTC. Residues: CASSLVGGYTF.

The chain's CDR3 is CASSLAPGRSQETQYF. The CDR3 nucleotides are TGTGCCAGCAGCTTGGCCCCAGGGCGCTCCCAAGAGACCCAGTACTTC. The genes are TRBV5-6 and TRBJ2-5, with D perhaps matching TRBD1 (5 bases). Germline lookup yields CDR1 SGHDT and CDR2 YYEEEE. V was pared by 0 bases and J by 1 base, with 13 bases between. The CDR3 extends over 16 amino acids. The whole variable domain, filled in from reference TRBV5-6 and TRBJ2-5, reads DAGVTQSPTHLIKTRGQQVTLRCSPKSGHDTVSWYQQALGQGPQFIFQYYEEEERQRGNFPDRFSGHQFPNYSSELNVNALLLGDSALYLCASSLAPGRSQETQYFGPGTRLLVL.

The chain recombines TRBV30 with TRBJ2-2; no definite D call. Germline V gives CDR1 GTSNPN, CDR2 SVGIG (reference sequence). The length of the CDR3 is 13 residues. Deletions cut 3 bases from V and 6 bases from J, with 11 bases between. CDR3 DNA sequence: TGTGCCTGGAGCGCCTCGGGTGCCGGGGAGCTGTTTTTT. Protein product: CAWSASGAGELFF.

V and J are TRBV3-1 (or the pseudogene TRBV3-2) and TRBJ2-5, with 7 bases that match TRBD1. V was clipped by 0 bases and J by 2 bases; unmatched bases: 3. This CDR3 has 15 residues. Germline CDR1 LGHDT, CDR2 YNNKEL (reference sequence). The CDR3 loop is CASSQDPDRQETQYF. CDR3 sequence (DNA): TGTGCCAGCAGCCAAGACCCGGACAGGCAAGAGACCCAGTACTTC.

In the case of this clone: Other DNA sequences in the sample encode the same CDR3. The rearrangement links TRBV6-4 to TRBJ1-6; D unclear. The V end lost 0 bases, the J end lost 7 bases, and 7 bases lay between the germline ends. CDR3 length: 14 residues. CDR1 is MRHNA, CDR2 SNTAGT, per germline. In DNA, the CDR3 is TGTGCCAGCAGTGACTCGGGCGGGAATTCACCCCTCCACTTT. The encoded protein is CASSDSGGNSPLHF.

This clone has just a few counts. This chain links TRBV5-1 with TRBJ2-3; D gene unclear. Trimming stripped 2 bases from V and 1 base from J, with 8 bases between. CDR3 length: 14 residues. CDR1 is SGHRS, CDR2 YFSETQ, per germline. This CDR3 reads CASSLSPGTDTQYF. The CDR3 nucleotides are TGCGCCAGCAGCTTAAGCCCCGGCACAGATACGCAGTATTTT. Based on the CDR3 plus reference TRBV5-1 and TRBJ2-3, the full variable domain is KAGVTQTPRYLIKTRGQQVTLSCSPISGHRSVSWYQQTPGQGLQFLFEYFSETQRNKGNFPGRFSGRQFSNSRSEMNVSTLELGDSALYLCASSLSPGTDTQYFGPGTRLTVL.

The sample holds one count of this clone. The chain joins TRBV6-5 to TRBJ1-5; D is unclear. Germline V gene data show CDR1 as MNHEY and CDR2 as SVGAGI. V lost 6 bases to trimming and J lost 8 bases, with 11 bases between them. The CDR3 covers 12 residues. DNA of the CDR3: TGTGCCAGCAGACGGCTTGGGGAGCCCCAGCATTTT. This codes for CASRRLGEPQHF.

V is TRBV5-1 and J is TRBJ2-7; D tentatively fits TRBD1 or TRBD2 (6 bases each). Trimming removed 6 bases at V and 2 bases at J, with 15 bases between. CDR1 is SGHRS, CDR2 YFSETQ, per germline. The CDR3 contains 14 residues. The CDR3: CASTPWGDTYEQYF. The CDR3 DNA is TGCGCCAGCACCCCCTGGGGGGACACCTACGAGCAGTACTTC.

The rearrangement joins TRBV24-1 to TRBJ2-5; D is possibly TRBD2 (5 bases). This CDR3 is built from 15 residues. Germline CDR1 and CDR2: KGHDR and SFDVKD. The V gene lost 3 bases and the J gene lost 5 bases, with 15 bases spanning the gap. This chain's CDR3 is CATSDHTAGGETQYF. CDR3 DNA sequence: TGTGCCACCAGTGATCACACCGCTGGCGGGGAGACCCAGTACTTC.

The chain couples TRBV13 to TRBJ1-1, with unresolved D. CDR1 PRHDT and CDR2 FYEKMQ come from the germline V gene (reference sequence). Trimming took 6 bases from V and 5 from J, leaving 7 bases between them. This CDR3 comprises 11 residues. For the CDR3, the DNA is TGTGCCAGCAGTCCCGGGACTGAAGCTTTCTTT. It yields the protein CASSPGTEAFF.

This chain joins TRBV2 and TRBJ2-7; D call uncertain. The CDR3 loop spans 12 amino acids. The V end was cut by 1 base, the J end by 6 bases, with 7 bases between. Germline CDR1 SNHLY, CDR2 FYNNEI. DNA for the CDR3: TGTGCCAGCAGTGAAGGGTCTTCCGAGCAGTACTTC. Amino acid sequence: CASSEGSSEQYF.

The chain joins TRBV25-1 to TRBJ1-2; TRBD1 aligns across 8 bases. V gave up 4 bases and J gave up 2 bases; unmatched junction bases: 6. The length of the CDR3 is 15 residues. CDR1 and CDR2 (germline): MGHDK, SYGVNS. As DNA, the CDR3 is TGTGCCAGCAGTGGAGGACAGGGACGCAACTATGGCTACACCTTC. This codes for CASSGGQGRNYGYTF.

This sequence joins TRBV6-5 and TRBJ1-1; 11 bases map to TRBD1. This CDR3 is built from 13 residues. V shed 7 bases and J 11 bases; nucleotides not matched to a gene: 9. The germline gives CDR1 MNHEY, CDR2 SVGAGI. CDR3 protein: CASIRTGGGRAFF. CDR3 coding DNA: TGTGCCAGCATTCGGACAGGGGGCGGTCGGGCTTTCTTT.

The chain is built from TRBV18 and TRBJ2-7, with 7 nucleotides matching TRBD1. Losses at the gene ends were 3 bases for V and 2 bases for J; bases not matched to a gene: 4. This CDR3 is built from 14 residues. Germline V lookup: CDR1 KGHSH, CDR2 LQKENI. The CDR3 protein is CASSPGTATYEQYF. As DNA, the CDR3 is TGTGCCAGCTCACCCGGGACAGCTACCTACGAGCAGTACTTC. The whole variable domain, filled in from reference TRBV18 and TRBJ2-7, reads NAGVMQNPRHLVRRRGQEARLRCSPMKGHSHVYWYRQLPEEGLKFMVYLQKENIIDESGMPKERFSAEFPKEGPSILRIQQVVRGDSAAYFCASSPGTATYEQYFGPGTRLTVT.

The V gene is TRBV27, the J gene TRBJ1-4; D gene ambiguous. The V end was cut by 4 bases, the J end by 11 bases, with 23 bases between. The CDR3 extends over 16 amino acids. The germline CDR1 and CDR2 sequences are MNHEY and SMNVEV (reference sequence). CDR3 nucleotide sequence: TGTGCCAGCAGTTCACCCCGACCGTCCTCCCTGAACAAACTGTTTTTT. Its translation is CASSSPRPSSLNKLFF.

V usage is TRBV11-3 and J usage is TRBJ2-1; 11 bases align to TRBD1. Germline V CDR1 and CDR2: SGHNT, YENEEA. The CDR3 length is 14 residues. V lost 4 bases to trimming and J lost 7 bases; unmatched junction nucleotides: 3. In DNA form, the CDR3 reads TGTGCCAGCAGCTCCCGGGACAGGGGGAATGAGCAGTTCTTC. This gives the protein CASSSRDRGNEQFF.

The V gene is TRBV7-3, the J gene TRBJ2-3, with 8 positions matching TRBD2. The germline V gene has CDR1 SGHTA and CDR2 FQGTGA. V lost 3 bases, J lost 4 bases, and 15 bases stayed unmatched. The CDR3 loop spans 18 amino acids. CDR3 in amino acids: CASSLGTIAGGWADTQYF. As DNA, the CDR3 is TGTGCCAGCAGCTTGGGTACCATCGCGGGGGGCTGGGCAGATACGCAGTATTTT.